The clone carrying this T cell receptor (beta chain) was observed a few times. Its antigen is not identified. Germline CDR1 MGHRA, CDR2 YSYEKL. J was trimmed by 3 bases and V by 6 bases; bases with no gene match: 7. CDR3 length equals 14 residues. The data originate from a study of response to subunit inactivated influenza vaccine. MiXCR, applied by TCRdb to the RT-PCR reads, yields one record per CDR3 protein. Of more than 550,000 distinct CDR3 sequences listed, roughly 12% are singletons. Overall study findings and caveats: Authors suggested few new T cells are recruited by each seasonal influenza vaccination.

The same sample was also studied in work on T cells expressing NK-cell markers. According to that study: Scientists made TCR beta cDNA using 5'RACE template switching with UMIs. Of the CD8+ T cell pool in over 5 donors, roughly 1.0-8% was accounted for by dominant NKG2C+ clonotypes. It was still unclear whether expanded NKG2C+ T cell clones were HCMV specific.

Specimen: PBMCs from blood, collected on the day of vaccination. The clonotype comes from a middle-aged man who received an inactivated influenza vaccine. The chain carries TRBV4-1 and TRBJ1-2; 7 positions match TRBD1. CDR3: CASSRQGLDYGYTF. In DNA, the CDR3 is TGCGCCAGCAGTCGACAGGGTCTGGACTATGGCTACACCTTC.